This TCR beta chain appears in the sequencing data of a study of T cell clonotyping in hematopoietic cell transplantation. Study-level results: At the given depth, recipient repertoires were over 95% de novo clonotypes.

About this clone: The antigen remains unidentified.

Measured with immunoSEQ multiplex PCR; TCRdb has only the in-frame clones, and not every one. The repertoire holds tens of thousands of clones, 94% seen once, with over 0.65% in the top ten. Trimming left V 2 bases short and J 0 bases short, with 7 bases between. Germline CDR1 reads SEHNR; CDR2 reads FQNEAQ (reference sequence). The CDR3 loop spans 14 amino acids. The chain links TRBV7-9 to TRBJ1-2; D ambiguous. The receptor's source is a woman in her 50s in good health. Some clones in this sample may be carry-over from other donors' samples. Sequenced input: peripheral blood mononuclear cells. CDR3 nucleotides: TGTGCCAGCAGCTTATTGGGGACTAACTATGGCTACACCTTC. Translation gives CASSLLGTNYGYTF.